The entry that follows covers one T cell receptor (beta chain) sequence. Original data processing: Estimates of nucleated cell counts were drawn from the amplification of reference gene primers. Profiling relied on immunoSEQ multiplex PCR, and the TCRdb table lists in-frame clones only, not all of them. V and J calls plus clone size are reproduced from that table; the DNA served to infer D and trimming. The sample yields a few hundred thousand clones, 88% seen once. There are 16 residues in the CDR3. The data were obtained in a study of blood T cell repertoires in COVID-19. Study summary: There were acute and convalescent COVID-19 samples, and they came from the United States, Italy and Spain. From T cells, B-cell-depleted T cells, or PBMCs came the material, which was cDNA or gDNA.

This clonotype originated in a man younger than 35 with active or convalescent COVID-19. The sample was peripheral blood. The rearrangement links TRBV21-1 to TRBJ2-7; the DNA was not used to check the table's D call, TRBD1. TRBV21-1 is marked as a pseudogene. The DNA of the CDR3 is TGTGCCAGCAGCAAAGTGGATCAGGGGGCCCCCTACGAGCAGTACTTC. Translated: CASSKVDQGAPYEQYF.